This TCR beta chain comes out of a study of blood T cell repertoires in COVID-19 (dated by TCRdb to between 2020 and 2021). Background on the whole study: The collaborator samples originated in the United States, Italy and Spain and spanned the acute and convalescent phases of COVID-19. The material from the prospective study consisted of cDNA or gDNA derived from T cells, B-cell-depleted T cells, or PBMCs. The dataset comprised deeply sampled blood TCRbeta repertoires from subjects exposed to, actively infected with, or recovered from COVID-19. The repertoires were released in a freely available public database intended as a resource for research on the immune response to SARS-CoV-2. The samples were drawn from the first 160 participants of the ongoing ImmuneRACE study and from 950 to 1,500 subjects provided by 6 global collaborators. Sample metadata almost always included a de-identified subject ID, COVID-19 status, age in years and sex. Where available, HLA class I and class II types were taken from metadata supplied by the sample provider and were not determined by assay-based typing. Overall results and qualifications from the work: The quantity of clinical and demographic metadata differed by source and by participant and was supplied without curation.

Participants in the prospective study were enrolled through a virtual design, were aged roughly 18 to 100 years, and lived in approximately 25 United States geographic areas. To assign participants to cohorts, the prospective study relied on clinical history that participants themselves reported in a screening survey and a study questionnaire. Recovered participants in ImmuneRACE Cohort 3 were defined by two consecutive negative NP/OP PCR tests, clearance by a healthcare professional, or resolution of symptoms. Mobile phlebotomists in the prospective study collected whole blood, serum and a nasopharyngeal or oropharyngeal swab from every participant. Over a roughly two-month period, participants in the prospective study had the option of providing additional blood draws and questionnaires. Before DNA extraction, blood samples from the prospective study were shipped at room temperature or frozen.

As encoded in the germline V gene, CDR1 is ENHRY while CDR2 is SYGVKD. V is cut back by 4 bases and J by 2 bases, with 7 bases in the junction unmatched. The cysteine opens and the phenylalanine closes a CDR3 of 15 amino acids. Only the CDR3 DNA stays, 45 bases, in frame from base 1. Regarding this clone: Its antigen is currently not known. Qualities for individual bases were not recorded, and no much larger clone is one base off.

The immunoSEQ Assay, a bias-controlled multiplex PCR, was used to amplify TCRbeta CDR3 regions from genomic DNA. Processing in the source paper ran as follows. The number of nucleated cells in each sample was estimated by amplification of reference gene primers within the assay. To quantify the absolute abundance of each unique TCRbeta CDR3 rearrangement, sequence reads were collapsed and filtered. Productive Simpson clonality was computed per sample as the square root of Simpson's diversity index over productive rearrangements. TCRdb re-hosts the immuneACCESS table, in-frame sequences only. Its copies lack some clones; in the studies checked, an unresolved V gene accounts for under half of them, and the cause for the rest is not known. Clonal size and the V and J genes are those of that table, whereas D and trimming came from the DNA. This sample gives approximately 160,000 clones in total; 80% to 90% of them show up just once. About 7.3% of the sample lies in the top ten.

Sample: PBMCs or T cells enriched from blood (not recorded which). This TCR came from a man aged 50 or older who had recovered from COVID-19. The V gene is TRBV10-3 and the J gene is TRBJ1-2, with 7 bases matching TRBD1. The CDR3 amino acid sequence is: CAISGGDRWNYGYTF. The DNA sequence follows: TGTGCCATCAGTGGGGGGGACAGATGGAACTATGGCTACACCTTC.